This T cell receptor beta chain derives from a study of blood T cell repertoires in COVID-19. Libraries were prepared by immunoSEQ multiplex PCR; TCRdb keeps only in-frame clonotypes and omits some of them. The top ten clones hold roughly 3.2% of a sample with 100,000 to 150,000 clones, 85% of them seen once. Looked up from germline, CDR1 is SGHTA and CDR2 is FQGNSA. The CDR3 has 14 residues. J lost 4 bases, V lost 2 bases, and 3 bases had no gene match. Material for sequencing was peripheral blood. This chain links TRBV7-2 with TRBJ1-1, with 8 bases matching TRBD1. This TCR came from an elderly woman with COVID-19, enrolled during active disease. The CDR3 DNA reads TGTGCCAGCAGCTTAAGGACAGGGCCCACTGAAGCTTTCTTT. Translating it yields CASSLRTGPTEAFF.